This T cell receptor beta chain was sequenced for a study of vaccination effects on CD4 cells after COVID-19. Germline CDR1 reads MNHEY; CDR2 reads SVGAGI. The CDR3 runs 14 residues. V shed 7 bases and J 2 bases; nucleotides not matched to a gene: 7. Study-wide findings and caveats: Sampling in the study covered few convalescent patients and included no early post-infection timepoints.

The assay was immunoSEQ multiplex PCR, and TCRdb's table has in-frame clones only and misses some. The table has 30,000 or so clones, more than 60% seen once. To note about this clone: What it binds is unknown.

Expansion with viral peptide pools was applied to antigen-specific CD4+ T cells by the ViraFEST assay prior to sequencing. An approximately ten-day culture period preceded the isolation of CD4+ T cells. Documented for the person is a PCR-confirmed SARS-CoV-2 infection occurring between March and December 2020. After two million PBMC were placed in each well, they were cultured with roughly 10 IU/ml IL-2 and roughly 10 ug/ml peptides. This specimen was CD4+ T cells from PBMCs cultured with a peptide pool, taken before COVID-19 vaccination. V gene TRBV6-5 combines with J gene TRBJ2-7, with TRBD2 identical over 8 bases. The clonotype comes from a human donor who had a prior SARS-CoV-2 infection. The CDR3 sequence: CASNLAGTTYEQYF. The CDR3 nucleotides read TGTGCCAGCAATTTAGCGGGGACCACCTACGAGCAGTACTTC.